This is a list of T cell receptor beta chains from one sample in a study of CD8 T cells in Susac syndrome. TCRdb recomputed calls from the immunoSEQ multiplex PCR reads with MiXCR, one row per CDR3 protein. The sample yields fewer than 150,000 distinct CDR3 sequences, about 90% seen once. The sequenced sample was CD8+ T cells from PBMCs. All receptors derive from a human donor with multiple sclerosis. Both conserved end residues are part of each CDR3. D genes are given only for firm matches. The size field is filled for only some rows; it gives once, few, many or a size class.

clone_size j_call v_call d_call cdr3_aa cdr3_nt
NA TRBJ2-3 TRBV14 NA CASSQVPGETDTQYF TGTGCCAGCAGCCAAGTTCCAGGGGAGACAGATACGCAGTATTTT
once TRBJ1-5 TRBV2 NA CASSGSDIHNQPQHF TGTGCCAGCAGTGGATCAGACATCCATAATCAGCCCCAGCATTTT
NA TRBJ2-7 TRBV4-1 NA CASASDAEMEQYF TGCGCCAGCGCCTCGGACGCAGAGATGGAGCAGTACTTC
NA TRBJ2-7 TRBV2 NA CASSPGTLAAPSYEQYF TGTGCCAGCAGCCCCGGTACTTTAGCGGCGCCATCCTACGAGCAGTACTTC
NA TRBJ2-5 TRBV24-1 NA CATRDSGEETQYF TGTGCCACCAGGGACTCCGGCGAAGAGACCCAGTACTTC
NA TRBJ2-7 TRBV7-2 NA CASNYGDYEQYF TGTGCCAGCAACTACGGGGACTACGAGCAGTACTTC
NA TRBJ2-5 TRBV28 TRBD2 CASSLLLAEEETQYF TGTGCCAGCAGTTTATTACTAGCGGAAGAAGAGACCCAGTACTTC
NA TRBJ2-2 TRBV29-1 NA CSVEEGAGELFF TGCAGCGTTGAGGAAGGGGCCGGGGAGCTGTTTTTT
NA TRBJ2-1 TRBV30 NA CATSWAPEQFF TGTGCCACTTCGTGGGCCCCTGAGCAGTTCTTC
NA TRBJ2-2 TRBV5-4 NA CASSEAVTSGGELFF TGTGCCAGCAGTGAAGCGGTGACGTCCGGGGGGGAGCTGTTTTTT
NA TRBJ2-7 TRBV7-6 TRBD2 CASSRPTSGRGEQYF TGTGCCAGCAGCCGACCGACTAGCGGGAGAGGCGAGCAGTACTTC
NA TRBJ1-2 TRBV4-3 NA CASSQEWQRQANYGYTF TGCGCCAGCAGCCAAGAGTGGCAACGCCAAGCTAACTATGGCTACACCTTC
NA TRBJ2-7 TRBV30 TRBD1 CAWSGGQGTYEQYF TGTGCCTGGAGTGGCGGACAGGGCACCTACGAGCAGTACTTC
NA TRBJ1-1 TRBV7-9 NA CASSDSMNTEAFF TGTGCCAGCAGCGACAGCATGAACACTGAAGCTTTCTTT
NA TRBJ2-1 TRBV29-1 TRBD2 CSVEDPAGDRYNEQFF TGCAGCGTTGAAGATCCGGCGGGAGATAGATACAATGAGCAGTTCTTC
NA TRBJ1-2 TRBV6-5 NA CASSTAPTEGYTF TGTGCCAGCAGTACGGCCCCCACCGAGGGCTACACCTTC
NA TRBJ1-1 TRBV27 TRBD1 CASRLSLRDRAEAFF TGTGCCAGCAGATTGAGCCTCCGGGACAGGGCTGAAGCTTTCTTT
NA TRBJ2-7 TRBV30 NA CAWRVTGSPYEQYF TGTGCCTGGAGGGTGACAGGTTCCCCCTACGAGCAGTACTTC
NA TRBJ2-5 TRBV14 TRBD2 CASNLAGGQETQYF TGTGCCAGCAACCTAGCGGGAGGTCAAGAGACCCAGTACTTC
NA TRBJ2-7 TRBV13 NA CASSYGRAVERSYEQYF TGTGCCAGCAGCTACGGTCGGGCCGTTGAAAGATCCTACGAGCAGTACTTC
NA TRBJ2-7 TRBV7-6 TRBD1 CASSLLTGGSKGYEQYF TGTGCCAGCAGCTTATTAACAGGGGGATCTAAAGGGTACGAGCAGTACTTC
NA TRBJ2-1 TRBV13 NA CASSHTSDNEQFF TGTGCCAGCAGCCATACAAGCGACAATGAGCAGTTCTTC
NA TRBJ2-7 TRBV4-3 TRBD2 CASSQDTSGLYEQYF TGCGCCAGCAGCCAGGATACTAGCGGGCTCTACGAGCAGTACTTC
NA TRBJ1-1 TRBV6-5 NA CASMVGNTEAFF TGTGCCAGCATGGTTGGGAACACTGAAGCTTTCTTT
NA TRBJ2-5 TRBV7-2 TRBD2 CASSLGSGGSEETQYF TGTGCCAGCAGCTTGGGTAGCGGGGGATCGGAAGAGACCCAGTACTTC
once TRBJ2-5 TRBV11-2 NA CASILGRQETQYF TGTGCCAGCATCCTCGGGAGACAAGAGACCCAGTACTTC
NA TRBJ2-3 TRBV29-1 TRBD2 CSVERTSGITDTQYF TGCAGCGTTGAAAGGACTAGCGGGATTACAGATACGCAGTATTTT
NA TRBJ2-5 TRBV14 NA CASSQDREGPQETQYF TGTGCCAGCAGCCAAGATCGAGAGGGACCACAAGAGACCCAGTACTTC
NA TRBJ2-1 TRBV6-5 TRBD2 CASSLIAGGRNEQFF TGTGCCAGCAGTTTGATAGCGGGAGGGCGCAATGAGCAGTTCTTC
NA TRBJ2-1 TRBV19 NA CASSLYPPPAGYNEQFF TGTGCCAGTAGTCTATACCCCCCACCAGCCGGTTACAATGAGCAGTTCTTC